These 27 T cell receptor beta chains were sequenced from one sample in a study of T-cell memory formation after mild COVID-19. TCRdb re-called the 5' RACE reads through MiXCR, storing one row per CDR3 protein. The sample has about 440,000 distinct CDR3 sequences; around 20% are singletons. The sequencing sample was made of PBMCs or a T cell subset sorted from them (not recorded which). The receptors derive from an adult woman who had mild COVID-19 (a few samples of this study predate the infection). Cell type and time point are not known.

V usage is TRBV20-1 and J usage is TRBJ1-2, with 9 bases lining up with TRBD1. CDR3 size: 15 residues. Germline trimming cut 3 bases from V and 2 bases from J; bases unmatched to any gene: 7. Per the germline V gene, CDR1 is DFQATT and CDR2 is SNEGSKA (reference sequence). CDR3 residues: CSASNRGQGNYGYTF. Here the CDR3 DNA reads TGCAGTGCTAGTAATCGGGGACAGGGAAACTATGGCTACACCTTC.

This clonotype showed up just a few times. The rearrangement joins TRBV6-5 to TRBJ2-1; D unresolved. The germline gives CDR1 MNHEY, CDR2 SVGAGI. The CDR3 is made up of 13 amino acids. The ends were cut back, 6 bases at V and 8 bases at J, with 14 bases in the middle. CDR3 residues: CASRPPPVDEQFF. The DNA for the CDR3 is TGTGCCAGCAGGCCTCCACCCGTCGATGAGCAGTTCTTC.

The chain is built from TRBV6-6 and TRBJ2-3, with 8 bases that match TRBD1. Germline V gene data show CDR1 as MNHNY and CDR2 as SVGAGI (reference sequence). This CDR3 region has 17 residues. The J segment lost 4 bases and the V segment lost 6 bases, leaving 15 bases of the junction unmatched. Here the CDR3 DNA reads TGTGCCAGCAGGGGGACAGGCTGGGACCTTAGGGCAGATACGCAGTATTTT. Protein sequence: CASRGTGWDLRADTQYF.

V is TRBV6-1 and J is TRBJ1-6, with D maybe TRBD1 (5 bases). Trimming left V 3 bases short and J 9 bases short, with 12 bases between. Germline V gene data show CDR1 as MNHNS and CDR2 as SASEGT. CDR3 size: 14 residues. The DNA for the CDR3 is TGTGCCAGCAGTGAGAGGGGTCGGAGTTCACCCCTCCACTTT. It is translated as CASSERGRSSPLHF.

This rearrangement joins TRBV24-1 to TRBJ2-1, with D perhaps TRBD2 (6 bases). Between the trimmed V and J ends, which lost 9 bases and 8 bases, there was a span of 13 bases. This CDR3 comprises 12 residues. CDR1 is KGHDR, CDR2 SFDVKD, per germline. The CDR3 coding sequence is TGTGCCACCGGGGCGGGGTGGCATGAGCAGTTCTTC. It yields the protein CATGAGWHEQFF.

Only a few counts were recorded for this clonotype. CDR3 region: CASSYTGWSYEQYF. The CDR3 DNA reads TGTGCCAGCAGTTACACAGGGTGGTCCTACGAGCAGTACTTC. The chain has TRBV6-2 or TRBV6-3 and TRBJ2-7, with a weak D call TRBD1 (6 bases). This CDR3 region has 14 residues. CDR1 MNHEY and CDR2 SVGEGT come from the germline V gene. Trimming shortened V by 2 bases and J by 1 base, and 9 bases separated the two germline ends.

The chain recombines TRBV4-2 with TRBJ2-7, with 11 bases identical to TRBD2. Germline CDR1 LGHNA, CDR2 YNFKEQ. The V gene end was trimmed by 1 base and the J gene end by 3 bases; junction bases not matched to a gene: 2. The length of the CDR3 is 15 residues. DNA of the CDR3: TGTGCCAGCAGCCAAGGACTAGCGGGGATCTACGAGCAGTACTTC. Protein product: CASSQGLAGIYEQYF.

The chain's CDR3 is CASSYRTGGVEPQHF. As DNA, the CDR3 is TGTGCCAGCAGTTACCGAACAGGGGGAGTGGAGCCCCAGCATTTT. The gene calls are TRBV6-2 or TRBV6-3 and TRBJ1-5; 8 positions agree with TRBD1. V was pared by 2 bases and J by 8 bases, with 8 bases of the junction left unmatched. CDR3 size: 15 residues. Germline lookup yields CDR1 MNHEY and CDR2 SVGEGT.

This clonotype has more than one count but fewer than ten. This chain links TRBV5-1 with TRBJ1-1; D gene uncertain. From germline, CDR1 is SGHRS and CDR2 YFSETQ. V shed 6 bases and J shed 0 bases, with 9 bases lying between them. The CDR3 runs to 13 residues. The CDR3 loop is CASKDAVNTEAFF. CDR3 nucleotides: TGCGCCAGCAAGGACGCTGTGAACACTGAAGCTTTCTTT.

The chain employs TRBV6-2 or TRBV6-3 and TRBJ1-2, with 7 positions matching TRBD1. V dropped 6 bases and J dropped 4; count of bases not matched to a gene: 5. This CDR3 spans 13 amino acids. Germline V lookup: CDR1 MNHEY, CDR2 SVGEGT. The CDR3 protein is CASSRGQFYGYTF. CDR3 nucleotides: TGTGCCAGCAGCAGGGGACAGTTCTATGGCTACACCTTC.

V usage is TRBV30 and J usage is TRBJ2-7; D possibly corresponds to TRBD1 (6 bases). Germline lookup yields CDR1 GTSNPN and CDR2 SVGIG (reference sequence). The CDR3 loop spans 15 amino acids. The V end lost 1 base, the J end lost 0 bases, and 13 bases lay between the germline ends. CDR3 sequence (DNA): TGTGCCTGGAGTGCTAGGACAGCGAGCTCCTACGAGCAGTACTTC. Translating it yields CAWSARTASSYEQYF.

The V and J genes are TRBV19 and TRBJ1-5; D remains ambiguous. CDR1 is LNHDA and CDR2 is SQIVND in the germline V gene (reference sequence). CDR3 length equals 13 residues. V lost 6 bases to trimming and J lost 3 bases, with 9 bases between them. In DNA, the CDR3 is TGTGCCAGTAGAGACATCTCCAATCAGCCCCAGCATTTT. Its translation is CASRDISNQPQHF.

V is TRBV6-6 and J is TRBJ2-2, with a possible D match to TRBD2 (5 bases). The CDR3 runs to 14 residues. Trimming removed 2 bases at V and 7 bases at J, with 11 bases between. Germline loops: CDR1 MNHNY, CDR2 SVGAGI (reference sequence). The CDR3 nucleotides read TGTGCCAGCAGTTACAGGGTCGGAGGCGGGGAGCTGTTTTTT. This codes for CASSYRVGGGELFF.

The rearrangement uses TRBV7-6 and TRBJ2-6, with 8 bases fitting TRBD1. J gave up 1 base and V 4 bases, and 9 bases lay outside the gene matches. This CDR3 region has 18 residues. CDR1 and CDR2 (germline): SGHVS, FNYEAQ. The CDR3 protein is CASSSGQGWVSGANVLTF. The CDR3 DNA sequence: TGTGCCAGCAGCTCCGGACAGGGTTGGGTTTCTGGGGCCAACGTCCTGACTTTC.

This chain links TRBV12-3 or TRBV12-4 with TRBJ1-4; D is uncertain. This CDR3 comprises 12 residues. The ends were cut back, 0 bases at V and 8 bases at J, with 4 bases in the middle. CDR3 loop: CASSLAREKLFF. The DNA for the CDR3 is TGTGCCAGCAGTTTAGCTCGGGAAAAACTGTTTTTT.

The sample holds a few counts of this clonotype. The chain links TRBV6-5 to TRBJ2-7; 12 nucleotides line up with TRBD2. The length of the CDR3 is 15 residues. In germline, CDR1 is MNHEY, CDR2 SVGAGI. Trimming removed 7 bases from V and 5 bases from J; junction bases left unmatched: 9. The CDR3 protein is CASKETSGSYHEQYF. In DNA form, the CDR3 reads TGTGCCAGCAAAGAGACTAGCGGGAGTTACCACGAGCAGTACTTC.

CDR3 loop: CASSLFGGGSTDTQYF. CDR3 DNA: TGTGCCAGCAGCTTATTCGGCGGAGGGAGCACAGATACGCAGTATTTT. The chain carries TRBV7-6 and TRBJ2-3; weak D call: TRBD2 (6 bases). Trimming removed 2 bases at V and 0 bases at J, with 12 bases between. Germline lookup yields CDR1 SGHVS and CDR2 FNYEAQ. The CDR3 sequence is 16 residues long. Full variable domain (missing parts from reference TRBV7-6 and TRBJ2-3): GAGVSQSPRYKVTKRGQDVALRCDPISGHVSLYWYRQALGQGPEFLTYFNYEAQQDKSGLPNDRFSAERPEGSISTLTIQRTEQRDSAMYRCASSLFGGGSTDTQYFGPGTRLTVL.

This clonotype has just a few counts. This sequence joins TRBV5-1 and TRBJ2-5, with 8 bases fitting TRBD2. The V segment lost 1 base and the J segment 1 base; nucleotides outside the gene matches: 3. The CDR3 is 15 residues long. Germline V gene data show CDR1 as SGHRS and CDR2 as YFSETQ. CDR3 residues: CASSLSGTSQETQYF. For the CDR3, the DNA is TGCGCCAGCAGCTTGTCCGGGACTAGCCAAGAGACCCAGTACTTC.

The rearrangement joins TRBV28 to TRBJ2-7; 8 bases map to TRBD2. The CDR3 runs 13 residues. CDR1 and CDR2 from the germline V gene are MDHEN and SYDVKM. The V and J ends lost 10 bases and 2 bases, in that order; junction bases with no gene match: 7. For the CDR3, the DNA is TGTGCCACTAGAACTAGCGGCACCTACGAGCAGTACTTC. This encodes CATRTSGTYEQYF.

The V call is TRBV5-5, the J call TRBJ2-1; maybe TRBD2 (6 bases). Germline V gene sequence: CDR1 SGHKS, CDR2 YYEKEE (reference sequence). Trimming shortened V by 4 bases and J by 8 bases, and 16 bases separated the two germline ends. The CDR3 spans 14 residues. The CDR3: CASSRSGLSDEQFF. The CDR3 DNA reads as TGTGCCAGCAGCCGGTCGGGACTCTCGGATGAGCAGTTCTTC.

The table lists this clonotype with a few counts. The chain links TRBV12-3 or TRBV12-4 to TRBJ2-7; D is perhaps TRBD2 (6 bases). Trimming removed 8 bases from V and 3 bases from J, with 11 bases in between. The CDR3 length is 12 residues. CDR3 DNA sequence: TGTGCCAGCGGGAGGTACGGCTACGAGCAGTACTTC. Translated, it gives CASGRYGYEQYF.

This clonotype came up a few times. The rearrangement uses TRBV24-1 and TRBJ2-5, with D unclear. CDR3 length: 16 amino acids. Germline assignment: CDR1 KGHDR and CDR2 SFDVKD. The V and J ends lost 1 base and 4 bases respectively, with 15 bases between them. The CDR3 DNA follows: TGTGCCACCAGTGATTTCCCCCTTGCTAGGGTAGAGACCCAGTACTTC. Amino acid sequence: CATSDFPLARVETQYF.

This clonotype was seen many times. The V and J genes are TRBV7-9 and TRBJ2-1; 8 bases align to TRBD1. The germline gives CDR1 SEHNR, CDR2 FQNEAQ (reference sequence). With V trimmed by 4 bases and J by 1 base, 6 bases remained unmatched. The CDR3 has 16 amino acids. The CDR3 nucleotides are TGTGCCAGCAGCTCTACCGGGACAGGTTCCTACAATGAGCAGTTCTTC. Its protein is CASSSTGTGSYNEQFF.

By proportion, this clonotype is medium-sized. The chain couples TRBV12-3 or TRBV12-4 to TRBJ1-6, with 9 bases matching TRBD1. V trimming: 6 bases; J trimming: 6 bases; junction bases outside the gene matches: 6. This CDR3 region has 15 residues. The CDR3 nucleotides are TGTGCCAGCAGCCGCCCGGGACAGGGTAATTCACCCCTCCACTTT. Its translation is CASSRPGQGNSPLHF.

CDR3 nucleotide sequence: TGTGCCAGCGCCAGGGACAGCTCCTACGAGCAGTACTTC. Its translation is CASARDSSYEQYF. The chain is built from TRBV27 and TRBJ2-7, with 7 positions matching TRBD1. The V and J ends lost 8 bases and 0 bases, in that order; junction bases with no gene match: 4. This CDR3 has 13 residues. CDR1 is MNHEY, CDR2 SMNVEV, per germline (reference sequence).

The table lists this clonotype with a few counts. This chain joins TRBV6-6 and TRBJ2-1; 11 bases match TRBD2. The CDR3 covers 16 residues. In germline, CDR1 is MNHNY, CDR2 SVGAGI (reference sequence). The V gene end was trimmed by 2 bases and the J gene end by 6 bases; junction bases not matched to a gene: 6. The CDR3 sequence: CASSYGVAGGSNEQFF. The DNA of the CDR3 is TGTGCCAGCAGTTACGGGGTAGCGGGAGGGAGCAATGAGCAGTTCTTC.

A few counts support this clonotype. The chain employs TRBV20-1 and TRBJ2-1; TRBD2 aligns across 12 bases. The germline gives CDR1 DFQATT, CDR2 SNEGSKA (reference sequence). The V gene end was trimmed by 6 bases and the J gene end by 6 bases; junction bases not matched to a gene: 9. The CDR3 loop spans 15 amino acids. The CDR3 DNA is TGCAGTGCGCCCGGACTAGCGGGGACGGGCAATGAGCAGTTCTTC. Protein: CSAPGLAGTGNEQFF.